These 13 T cell receptor beta chains were all obtained from the same sample, sequenced in a study of shared clonotypes between healthy human individuals. TCRdb's copy holds only in-frame clones and misses some; the assay was immunoSEQ multiplex PCR. The sample has around 2.1 million clones, 90% to 97% seen once; the top ten hold around 0.13%. The specimen sequenced was naive CD4+ T cells sorted from blood. Subset meaning: CD45RA+ positively selected. These receptors all stem from a man younger than 35 in good health.

This chain joins TRBV28 and TRBJ1-2, with 10 bases that match TRBD1. Germline lookup yields CDR1 MDHEN and CDR2 SYDVKM. Trimming at V came to 6 bases and at J to 3 bases, leaving 13 bases not matched to a gene. The CDR3 is 17 residues long. Here the CDR3 reads CASSLRQGALVDYGYTF. The CDR3 DNA reads as TGTGCCAGCAGCCTTCGACAGGGGGCGCTTGTAGACTATGGCTACACCTTC.

In its sample, this clone was seen once. The chain has TRBV7-9 and TRBJ1-2, with 7 bases that match TRBD1. The CDR3 runs to 14 residues. Germline V gene sequence: CDR1 SEHNR, CDR2 FQNEAQ (reference sequence). V lost 5 bases to trimming and J lost 4 bases; unmatched junction nucleotides: 7. CDR3 nucleotide sequence: TGTGCCAGCAGCCGGGACAGTTATAGCTATGGCTACACCTTC. Protein: CASSRDSYSYGYTF. Full variable domain (missing parts from reference TRBV7-9 and TRBJ1-2): DTGVSQNPRHKITKRGQNVTFRCDPISEHNRLYWYRQTLGQGPEFLTYFQNEAQLEKSRLLSDRFSAERPKGSFSTLEIQRTEQGDSAMYLCASSRDSYSYGYTFGSGTRLTVV.

CDR3 sequence (DNA): TGCAGTGCCCCTGGGGGGACTAGCAACTATTTT. This translates into CSAPGGTSNYF. The chain links TRBV20-1 to TRBJ2-3; 9 bases align to TRBD2. Germline assignment: CDR1 DFQATT and CDR2 SNEGSKA (reference sequence). With 6 bases clipped from V and 15 bases from J, the junction kept 10 bases outside the gene matches. The CDR3 is 11 amino acids.

The chain links TRBV5-4 to TRBJ2-7; 7 bases match TRBD1. The junction had 10 bases not matched to a gene; V was cut back by 1 base and J by 6 bases. This CDR3 is 15 amino acids long. In germline, CDR1 is SGHNT, CDR2 YYREEE (reference sequence). CDR3 protein: CASSLSRQGAIEQYF. The CDR3 bases are TGTGCCAGCAGCTTGTCCCGACAGGGAGCGATCGAGCAGTACTTC.

Only a few counts were recorded for this clone. This chain links TRBV28 with TRBJ1-1; D ambiguous. V lost 3 bases and J 1 base, leaving 3 bases between the germline ends. CDR1 is MDHEN and CDR2 is SYDVKM in the germline V gene. The CDR3 extends over 12 amino acids. CDR3 DNA: TGTGCCAGCAGTTTTCAGAACACTGAAGCTTTCTTT. It encodes CASSFQNTEAFF.

This clone has just one count. The same CDR3 can be traced to other DNA sequences in this sample. This chain joins TRBV5-1 and TRBJ2-7; D is ambiguous. This CDR3 is 15 amino acids long. CDR1 SGHRS and CDR2 YFSETQ come from the germline V gene. Trimming took off 0 bases at V and 0 bases at J, with 10 bases between the two ends. Here the CDR3 DNA reads TGCGCCAGCAGCTTGGTCGCGGCCTCCTCCTACGAGCAGTACTTC. Translating gives CASSLVAASSYEQYF. The full variable domain, with the rest looked up from reference TRBV5-1 and TRBJ2-7, is KAGVTQTPRYLIKTRGQQVTLSCSPISGHRSVSWYQQTPGQGLQFLFEYFSETQRNKGNFPGRFSGRQFSNSRSEMNVSTLELGDSALYLCASSLVAASSYEQYFGPGTRLTVT.

This chain connects TRBV6-5 to TRBJ1-2; no reliable D call. Germline V gives CDR1 MNHEY, CDR2 SVGAGI. The CDR3 runs 15 residues. V was trimmed by 7 bases and J by 4 bases, leaving 19 bases between them. In DNA, the CDR3 is TGTGCCAGCACCTCACCCCCCAACAGTGGCTATGGCTACACCTTC. Translating gives CASTSPPNSGYGYTF.

The chain couples TRBV5-1 to TRBJ2-3, with 11 bases identical to TRBD2. V lost 0 bases, J lost 2 bases, and 5 bases stayed unmatched. Germline V CDR1 and CDR2: SGHRS, YFSETQ. CDR3 length equals 17 residues. The CDR3 loop is CASSLVVAGGNTDTQYF. The CDR3 DNA reads as TGCGCCAGCAGCTTGGTTGTAGCGGGAGGGAACACAGATACGCAGTATTTT. Full variable domain (rest looked up from reference TRBV5-1 and TRBJ2-3): KAGVTQTPRYLIKTRGQQVTLSCSPISGHRSVSWYQQTPGQGLQFLFEYFSETQRNKGNFPGRFSGRQFSNSRSEMNVSTLELGDSALYLCASSLVVAGGNTDTQYFGPGTRLTVL.

The V and J genes are TRBV30 and TRBJ1-2, with 11 bases lining up with TRBD1. The CDR3 has 12 residues. Trimming cost V 8 bases and J 9 bases; bases outside gene matches: 8. CDR1 and CDR2 (germline): GTSNPN, SVGIG (reference sequence). The CDR3: CAGGQGGSSYTF. The CDR3 DNA is TGTGCCGGGGGACAGGGGGGTAGTAGCTACACCTTC.

CDR3 nucleotides: TGCGCCAGCAGCTTGGCGGTACACAATGAGCAGTTCTTC. This translates into CASSLAVHNEQFF. This rearrangement joins TRBV5-1 to TRBJ2-1; no definite D call. Trimming removed 0 bases from V and 5 bases from J, with 6 bases in between. This CDR3 is built from 13 residues. Germline values: CDR1 SGHRS, CDR2 YFSETQ. The variable domain in full, completed from reference TRBV5-1 and TRBJ2-1, reads KAGVTQTPRYLIKTRGQQVTLSCSPISGHRSVSWYQQTPGQGLQFLFEYFSETQRNKGNFPGRFSGRQFSNSRSEMNVSTLELGDSALYLCASSLAVHNEQFFGPGTRLTVL.

The rearrangement uses TRBV4-3 and TRBJ2-7, with D possibly matching TRBD2 (5 bases). Between the trimmed V and J ends, which lost 0 bases and 3 bases, there was a span of 15 bases. The CDR3 consists of 16 residues. Germline loops: CDR1 LGHNA, CDR2 YSLEER. The CDR3 sequence: CASSQDSGVARYEQYF. The CDR3 nucleotides are TGCGCCAGCAGCCAAGATTCCGGGGTGGCTCGCTACGAGCAGTACTTC.

Points on this clone: This same CDR3 is encoded by further DNA sequences in the sample. J is TRBJ2-3 and V is TRBV30; D remains unclear. The CDR3 is 11 amino acids. The germline V gene has CDR1 GTSNPN and CDR2 SVGIG (reference sequence). V dropped 0 bases and J dropped 5 bases, with 3 bases sitting between them. The CDR3 region is CAWSVRDTQYF. CDR3 DNA: TGTGCCTGGAGTGTACGAGATACGCAGTATTTT.

This clone has only one observation. The chain carries TRBV10-3 and TRBJ2-3; no definite D call. V was pared by 5 bases and J by 4 bases, with 7 bases between. Germline loops: CDR1 ENHRY, CDR2 SYGVKD. This CDR3 is 12 amino acids long. CDR3 sequence (DNA): TGTGCCATCAGTCCCCGGGCAGATACGCAGTATTTT. This translates into CAISPRADTQYF.